The T cell receptor (beta chain) described here comes from a study of breast tumors, draining lymph nodes, adjacent tissues listed by TCRdb under 2016. For the wider study: Breast cancer patients provided tumor, adjacent nontumor tissue and axillary lymph nodes, and the study compared the TCR beta repertoires across these three sources. In human breast cancer, the study set out to evaluate how tumor, surrounding tissue and draining lymph node repertoires relate to one another and whether T cells may move between these sites. The full study reports these points: Tumor and nontumor tissue repertoires were significantly more similar in luminal-like than in basal-like breast cancer. The study presented the conclusion that tumor T cells originate in lymph nodes as consistent with a hypothesis, not as something directly demonstrated. A scenario in which most tumor T cells derive from the lymph node and then expand within tumor tissue was judged to be consistent with the data. Tumor T-cell repertoires showed less diversity than lymph node repertoires and more diversity than nontumor tissue repertoires, and tumor T-cell repertoires showed preferential V and J gene usage.

Sequencer: Illumina HiSeq 2000. Multiplex PCR amplification was used to generate the TCR beta chain libraries. High-throughput sequencing was used to analyze the amplified TCR beta chain products. TCRdb itself trimmed the public reads at Q25 with fastp, ran MiXCR and retained productive beta chains. Each entry is one CDR3 protein sequence, shown with its most common DNA and genes. This sample is represented by 160,000 or so distinct CDR3 sequences; 30% to 35% of them were singletons. About 3.8% of the sample comes from the top ten. Unmatched junction bases come to 9, with V trimmed by 4 bases and J by 2 bases. CDR1 and CDR2 are drawn from the germline V gene: KGHDR, SFDVKD. The CDR3 holds 16 amino acids from the cysteine to the phenylalanine. Only the CDR3 portion is preserved as DNA: 48 bases, with reading frame beginning at the first base. The sample holds many counts of this clonotype. The antigen it binds to is not known. No clone much larger than this one lies a single base away; base qualities are absent.

The lymph node samples were taken from the axillary draining lymph nodes of breast cancer patients. What was sequenced was axillary lymph node tissue. The origin of this receptor is a female donor with breast cancer. Some clones in this sample may be carry-over from other donors' samples. The chain is encoded by TRBV24-1 joined to TRBJ2-7; 8 middle bases align to TRBD1. The CDR3 amino acid sequence is: CATSDRGQGGTYEQYF. The DNA reads as follows: TGTGCCACCAGTGACCGCGGACAGGGCGGGACCTACGAGCAGTACTTC.